These 20 T cell receptor beta chains share one sample of origin, sequenced in a study of blood T cell repertoires in COVID-19. Sequencing was performed with immunoSEQ multiplex PCR; in TCRdb, only in-frame clones are kept and a portion is missing. The table includes about 220,000 clones, over 75% detected once. The sample was peripheral blood. The receptor source for this set is a man in his forties with active or convalescent COVID-19.

This clone has only one observation. This chain links TRBV5-8 with TRBJ2-1; TRBD2 aligns across 11 bases. This CDR3 has 17 residues. Losses at the gene ends were 0 bases for V and 4 bases for J; bases not matched to a gene: 6. Germline V lookup: CDR1 SGHTS, CDR2 YDEGEE. The CDR3 nucleotides are TGTGCCAGCAGCTTGGTCCTAGCGGGGGGTAGATACAATGAGCAGTTCTTC. Translating it yields CASSLVLAGGRYNEQFF.

The J gene is TRBJ2-3, the V gene TRBV28; 8 nucleotides agree with TRBD1. From germline, CDR1 is MDHEN and CDR2 SYDVKM. The CDR3 totals 15 residues. J was trimmed by 0 bases and V by 5 bases; bases with no gene match: 4. In nucleotides, the CDR3 is TGTGCCAGCAGTATCGGGACAGGCAGCACAGATACGCAGTATTTT. Its translation is CASSIGTGSTDTQYF.

In this sample, this clone turned up once. The chain carries TRBV27 and TRBJ2-5, with D possibly matching TRBD1 (5 bases). With 3 bases removed from V and 2 bases from J, the gap between germline ends came to 13 bases. Germline V lookup: CDR1 MNHEY, CDR2 SMNVEV (reference sequence). CDR3 length: 15 residues. CDR3 loop: CASSFLTGYQETQYF. CDR3 coding DNA: TGTGCCAGCAGTTTCCTAACAGGTTATCAAGAGACCCAGTACTTC.

A single count supports this clone. The chain combines TRBV2 with TRBJ2-2; TRBD2 might be the D (5 bases). The CDR3 is 13 amino acids. Trimming pared 8 bases from V and 7 bases from J, leaving 14 bases between. Germline V gene sequence: CDR1 SNHLY, CDR2 FYNNEI. The CDR3 DNA reads TGTGCCAGCCGCCCGGACGGGGACGGGGAGCTGTTTTTT. This gives the protein CASRPDGDGELFF.

V gene TRBV6-6 combines with J gene TRBJ2-7; TRBD2 matches 10 bases. The germline CDR1 and CDR2 sequences are MNHNY and SVGAGI (reference sequence). The CDR3 runs 15 residues. With V trimmed by 4 bases and J by 4 bases, 7 bases remained unmatched. The CDR3 coding sequence is TGTGCCAGCAGTTCCGCTAGCGGGAGTCGATACGAGCAGTACTTC. Translation gives CASSSASGSRYEQYF.

This clone was observed once. The gene calls are TRBV19 and TRBJ1-5, with D hard to call. V dropped 3 bases and J dropped 6 bases, with 15 bases sitting between them. The CDR3 spans 15 residues. Germline V CDR1 and CDR2: LNHDA, SQIVND (reference sequence). The CDR3 DNA is TGTGCCAGTAGTATTGGGCTCCTTGGAGGTCAGCCCCAGCATTTT. Translation: CASSIGLLGGQPQHF. Full variable domain (rest looked up from reference TRBV19 and TRBJ1-5): DGGITQSPKYLFRKEGQNVTLSCEQNLNHDAMYWYRQDPGQGLRLIYYSQIVNDFQKGDIAEGYSVSREKKESFPLTVTSAQKNPTAFYLCASSIGLLGGQPQHFGDGTRLSIL.

The J gene is TRBJ1-3, the V gene TRBV28; D unresolved. The germline V gene encodes CDR1 MDHEN and CDR2 SYDVKM. Between the trimmed V and J ends, which lost 2 bases and 0 bases, there was a span of 5 bases. This CDR3 region has 14 residues. CDR3 DNA sequence: TGTGCCAGCAGTTTACTCGGCTCTGGAAACACCATATATTTT. Amino acids: CASSLLGSGNTIYF.

V and J are TRBV7-9 and TRBJ1-3, with 8 bases aligning to TRBD1. Per germline, CDR1 SEHNR and CDR2 FQNEAQ (reference sequence). Germline trimming cut 5 bases from V and 4 bases from J; bases unmatched to any gene: 4. This CDR3 contains 14 residues. The CDR3 DNA reads TGTGCCAGCAGCCGACAGGGGTCCGGAAACACCATATATTTT. It codes for CASSRQGSGNTIYF.

CDR3 sequence reads: CASSITPHPRVSTEAFF. In DNA, the CDR3 is TGTGCCAGTAGTATAACACCTCATCCCCGGGTGAGCACTGAAGCTTTCTTT. V is TRBV19 and J is TRBJ1-1; D gene ambiguous. The CDR3 is 17 residues long. Germline V gene lookup returns CDR1 LNHDA and CDR2 SQIVND (reference sequence). Between the trimmed V and J ends, which lost 2 bases and 4 bases, there was a span of 20 bases. Complete variable domain (other parts from reference TRBV19 and TRBJ1-1): DGGITQSPKYLFRKEGQNVTLSCEQNLNHDAMYWYRQDPGQGLRLIYYSQIVNDFQKGDIAEGYSVSREKKESFPLTVTSAQKNPTAFYLCASSITPHPRVSTEAFFGQGTRLTVV.

In this sample, this clone turned up once. This rearrangement joins TRBV3-1 (or the pseudogene TRBV3-2) to TRBJ1-4; D is perhaps TRBD1 (6 bases). Trimming took 3 bases from V and 8 from J, leaving 16 bases between them. This CDR3 contains 15 residues. CDR1 is LGHDT, CDR2 YNNKEL, per germline (reference sequence). The CDR3 DNA follows: TGTGCCAGCAGCCACCGGGACATACTAAGGGAAAAACTGTTTTTT. Translation: CASSHRDILREKLFF.

The genes are TRBV28 and TRBJ1-4; TRBD1 is a possible D gene (6 bases). V was cut by 5 bases and J by 4 bases, with 17 bases left in between. The length of the CDR3 is 16 residues. Germline V gene sequence: CDR1 MDHEN, CDR2 SYDVKM. The CDR3 protein is CASSPLRQAFNEKLFF. CDR3 nucleotides: TGTGCCAGCAGTCCCCTCCGACAGGCTTTTAATGAAAAACTGTTTTTT. Supplemented by reference TRBV28 and TRBJ1-4, the full variable domain reads DVKVTQSSRYLVKRTGEKVFLECVQDMDHENMFWYRQDPGLGLRLIYFSYDVKMKEKGDIPEGYSVSREKKERFSLILESASTNQTSMYLCASSPLRQAFNEKLFFGSGTQLSVL.

This rearrangement joins TRBV19 to TRBJ1-1; D not certain. Germline V gene lookup returns CDR1 LNHDA and CDR2 SQIVND (reference sequence). There are 14 residues in the CDR3. V was clipped by 3 bases and J by 4 bases, with 12 bases between them. The CDR3 here is CASSMQQRGTEAFF. CDR3 nucleotides: TGTGCCAGTAGTATGCAACAGCGGGGCACTGAAGCTTTCTTT.

The rearrangement links TRBV27 to TRBJ1-4, with 9 positions matching TRBD1. The V gene end was trimmed by 5 bases and the J gene end by 8 bases; junction bases not matched to a gene: 12. Germline V gene data show CDR1 as MNHEY and CDR2 as SMNVEV (reference sequence). This CDR3 spans 16 amino acids. This CDR3 is CASSTNRDRAIEKLFF. As DNA, the CDR3 is TGTGCCAGCAGTACGAACCGGGACAGGGCGATCGAAAAACTGTTTTTT.

The chain links TRBV7-6 to TRBJ1-2; D is undetermined. The CDR3 length is 15 residues. Germline assignment: CDR1 SGHVS and CDR2 FNYEAQ. V shed 2 bases and J shed 0 bases, with 10 bases lying between them. Here the CDR3 DNA reads TGTGCCAGCAGCTTATCGGGAACCCCTAACTATGGCTACACCTTC. Protein product: CASSLSGTPNYGYTF.

This clone was detected only once. The chain couples TRBV11-3 to TRBJ2-5, with D possibly matching TRBD2 (6 bases). V dropped 5 bases and J dropped 2 bases, with 15 bases sitting between them. There are 15 residues in the CDR3. Germline V lookup: CDR1 SGHNT, CDR2 YENEEA. This CDR3 reads CASSRGSTGQETQYF. CDR3 bases: TGTGCCAGCAGCCGGGGGTCAACAGGACAAGAGACCCAGTACTTC.

The chain has TRBV5-1 and TRBJ1-5; TRBD1 matches 9 bases. Looked up from germline, CDR1 is SGHRS and CDR2 is YFSETQ. The CDR3 loop spans 16 amino acids. V was pared by 0 bases and J by 7 bases, with 8 bases of the junction left unmatched. For the CDR3, the DNA is TGCGCCAGCAGCTTGGAGACAGGGGGATACGGGCAGCCCCAGCATTTT. Translated: CASSLETGGYGQPQHF.

The chain couples TRBV27 to TRBJ2-7; weak D call: TRBD2 (6 bases). This CDR3 contains 15 residues. Trimming shortened V by 10 bases and J by 9 bases, and 28 bases separated the two germline ends. CDR1 MNHEY and CDR2 SMNVEV come from the germline V gene (reference sequence). CDR3 DNA: TGTGCCACCCGGGGAGGAAGGGTAAACTCGGGTCCGCAGTACTTC. Translating it yields CATRGGRVNSGPQYF.

This sequence joins TRBV5-1 and TRBJ2-2, with TRBD2 matching over 15 bases. Unmatched junction bases numbered 11, after V lost 4 bases and J lost 7 bases. The length of the CDR3 is 18 residues. CDR1 is SGHRS, CDR2 YFSETQ, per germline. The CDR3 coding sequence is TGCGCCAGCAGCCGGTGGACTAGCGGGAGGGCCAGAATCGGGGAGCTGTTTTTT. As protein: CASSRWTSGRARIGELFF. Supplemented by reference TRBV5-1 and TRBJ2-2, the full variable domain reads KAGVTQTPRYLIKTRGQQVTLSCSPISGHRSVSWYQQTPGQGLQFLFEYFSETQRNKGNFPGRFSGRQFSNSRSEMNVSTLELGDSALYLCASSRWTSGRARIGELFFGEGSRLTVL.

The chain employs TRBV29-1 and TRBJ1-3; weak D call: TRBD1 (5 bases). The ends were cut back, 3 bases at V and 4 bases at J, with 7 bases in the middle. The CDR3 extends over 12 amino acids. The germline V gene has CDR1 SQVTM and CDR2 ANQGSEA. The CDR3 is CSVETVGNTIYF. The CDR3 coding sequence is TGCAGCGTTGAGACAGTCGGAAACACCATATATTTT.

Concerning this clone: One junction end does not reproduce the germline sequence, and a read error may be involved. The chain couples TRBV18 to TRBJ1-1; 8 positions match TRBD1. Germline values: CDR1 KGHSH, CDR2 LQKENI. This CDR3 spans 15 amino acids. The CDR3 sequence is CASSEHNRGNAEAFF. The CDR3 DNA reads TGTGCCAGCTCAGAGCACAACAGGGGGAACGCTGAAGCTTTCTTT.